This TCR beta chain was found in a study of preoperative IRX-2 immunotherapy in early breast cancer. TCRdb's table, derived via immunoSEQ multiplex PCR, lists solely in-frame clones and lacks some. The table lists over 60,000 clones, around 94% of them singletons. Treatment indicated: preoperative locoregional IRX-2 cytokine immunotherapy. Samples came from a phase Ib trial of preoperative locoregional IRX-2 cytokine immunotherapy. The CDR3 contains 13 residues. V lost 5 bases, J lost 3 bases, and 5 bases stayed unmatched. Germline values: CDR1 GTSNPN, CDR2 SVGIG (reference sequence). This chain connects TRBV30 to TRBJ2-7, with TRBD1 identical over 9 bases. The clonotype originates from a human donor with breast cancer. The sample was gathered from a patient treated with IRX-2 immunotherapy. The CDR3 coding sequence is TGTGCCTGGGACAGGGGGACGGGCTACGAGCAGTACTTC. Amino acids: CAWDRGTGYEQYF.